This record covers a single T cell receptor (beta chain). Its binding antigen is unknown. Per-nucleotide qualities are absent, and no much larger clonotype sits a single base away. These data are taken from a study of shared clonotypes between healthy human individuals (dated by TCRdb to 2020 to 2022). Turning to the overall study: The cohort included three men and a couple of women between 18 and 49 years of age. To estimate repertoire size and how much clonotype sharing occurs between individuals, the study deeply sequenced the blood TCR repertoires of several healthy adults. Leukapheresis yielded between about 0.85 and 9 billion PBMCs per donor. For each donor, three plates each were used for CD4 naive and CD4 memory, two plates were used for CD8 naive, and one plate was used for CD8 memory. Libraries were prepared and TCR repertoires were sequenced by different laboratories using diverse techniques, in order to increase sequencing depth and limit assay-specific biases. Overall study outcomes, separate from this receptor: Because the study included a small number of donors, the genetic and exposure-history diversity represented was limited. Sampling was restricted to blood, and TCR repertoires in tissue are likely to differ from TCR repertoires in blood. Pairwise subsampling indicated that sequencing depth was expected to affect the degree of clonotype sharing among donors. Incomplete sequencing was indicated by rarefaction of sorted-subset datasets, despite the large sequencing depth. Compared with non-shared clonotypes, the clonotypes found in all four sorted-subset donors had higher generation probabilities. Larger estimated clonotype richness was generally found for naive subsets than for memory subsets. Across several donors, 4.5% to 6.5% of naive CD4, more than 3% of naive CD8, 2% to 2.5% of memory CD4, and roughly 0.4% of memory CD8 clonotypes were shared.

Donors were healthy HIV-negative adults with no recently reported acute infections or vaccinations. All donors were Caucasian adults living in Nashville, Tennessee, USA. Magnetic negative selection was used to enrich CD4+ T cells, after which naive cells were positively selected on CD45RA and the negative fraction became the memory subset. After blood collection by leukapheresis, PBMCs were isolated using Ficoll-Histopaque density gradient centrifugation and then cryopreserved in the vapor phase of liquid nitrogen. Analytical flow cytometry was used to check the purity and quantity of each magnetically sorted T cell population. Genomic DNA was isolated from every sorted fraction and measured by UV absorbance on a Nanodrop 2000c. Using the deep immunoSEQ assay, TCR CDR3 regions were amplified from genomic DNA by multiplex PCR. Genomic DNA extracted from each cell subset was distributed evenly over all wells of several immunoSEQ 96-well plates, and each plate served as one replicate. For sorted subsets, roughly 200 ng genomic DNA, equal to approximately 30,000 T cell genomes, was loaded into each replicate PCR. Purified libraries were measured with a Qubit 3.0 fluorometer, size-checked on a Bioanalyzer 2100, and measured again with the KAPA Library Quantification kit. Every immunoSEQ 96-well plate was sequenced on a separate single-read 150-cycle Illumina NextSeq 550 flow cell. Processing in the source paper ran as follows. The immunoSEQ output contained only junctional sequences without quality scores, so filtering could not match that applied to full-length reads. Sequences were annotated with PyIR, a Python wrapper for IgBLAST v1.9, and V/J genes and CDR3 were assigned using IMGT germline references. Reads were filtered out if the reads had weak V/J assignments (E-value above 1e-6), no CDR3, stop codons, out-of-frame junctions, or ambiguous translated residues. V3J clonotypes were defined as sequences sharing the same inferred V gene, J gene, and CDR3 amino acid sequence. To compute the percentage overlap between repertoires, the number of shared unique clonotypes was divided by the size of the smaller repertoire. RTK rarefaction, the Chao1 estimator, and Recon v2.1 estimates of unobserved clonotypes were used to assess repertoire richness. Generation probabilities were computed with OLGA for all TCRbeta clonotypes obtained by the gDNA method from a handful of donors. TCRdb provides this immuneACCESS table in a form limited to in-frame rearrangements. Some clones are lacking; in checked studies, under half of them reflect an unresolved V gene, and why the rest are absent is not known. V, J and clone size reflect that table, while D and trimming were determined from the DNA. This sample is represented by 950,000 to 1,300,000 clones; 65% to 80% of them were singletons. The top ten clonotypes cover approximately 1.5% of the sample.

The origin of this receptor is a man younger than 30 in good health. Sample: memory CD4+ T cells sorted from blood. Per the publication, the cell subset or site label means: CD45RA-negative fraction.

The CDR3 region reads CASSLTTIGTEAFF. The nucleotide sequence is TGTGCCAGCAGTTTAACCACCATCGGGACTGAAGCTTTCTTT. The rearranged chain carries TRBV28 and TRBJ1-1, with the D segment identity uncertain. The germline V gene encodes CDR1 MDHEN and CDR2 SYDVKM. The CDR3 holds 14 amino acids from the cysteine to the phenylalanine. Left in the record is the CDR3 DNA by itself, 42 bases read in frame from the first base. The junction carries 12 bases between V and J, which are trimmed by 2 bases and 5 bases respectively. Reference TRBV28 and TRBJ1-1 proteins supply the regions before and after the CDR3; the full variable domain is: DVKVTQSSRYLVKRTGEKVFLECVQDMDHENMFWYRQDPGLGLRLIYFSYDVKMKEKGDIPEGYSVSREKKERFSLILESASTNQTSMYLCASSLTTIGTEAFFGQGTRLTVV.